This TCR beta chain was obtained from a study of T cells in localized non-small cell lung cancer (dated by TCRdb to about 2020). Background for the entire study: The study examined T cell repertoires in a few hundred patients with early-stage NSCLC and compared tumors with uninvolved tumor-adjacent lungs. The cohort consisted of 200 to 300 treatment-naive NSCLC patients whose localized lung tumors had been resected. Of the NSCLC patients, roughly 130 were male and approximately 99 were female, and the mean age was approximately 66 years. The research as a whole found: Higher T cell density in blood was associated with longer overall survival, whereas higher clonality in adjacent lung was associated with shorter survival. Because multi-region tumor sequencing was not performed, intratumor heterogeneity could not be ruled out. Of the top 100 tumor clones, a median of roughly 60 were detected in paired uninvolved adjacent lung; under 35 were also among that lung's top 100. Uninvolved tumor-adjacent lung showed the highest T cell clonality, higher than tumor, which suggests more focused antigenic responses in the uninvolved tumor-adjacent lung. Since the design was exploratory, TCR variables were selected using unadjusted p-values with no false-discovery rate correction.

At diagnosis, tumor, uninvolved tumor-adjacent lung and peripheral blood were collected and then preserved as a mix of FFPE and fresh-frozen material. For TCR repertoire profiling, the blood samples were analyzed as peripheral blood mononuclear cells. On this clone: No cognate antigen has been identified for it. Base-call qualities are not available, and no considerably larger clone is one nucleotide away.

The immunoSEQ Assay was used to sequence TCR beta CDR3 regions from DNA. In the original analysis: To compute T cell density, TCR beta template counts were normalized to usable DNA, which was estimated by amplifying housekeeping genes. Using the preseqR package, richness was estimated by extrapolating to 120,000 templates for tissue samples and 400,000 templates for PBMC samples. Clonality was taken to be one minus Pielou's evenness. To identify tissue-enriched TCRs, differential abundance testing was run on productive amino-acid clonotypes with a minimum total count of 5 and an alpha of 0.1. The Jaccard Index and the Morisita Overlap Index were used to quantify repertoire overlap between compartments. GLIPH grouped TCR beta CDR3s together with public tetramer-defined viral CDR3s, and a viral motif had to include at least three viral sequences and also show V-gene enrichment. What TCRdb holds here is the immuneACCESS table cut down to in-frame rearrangements. Part of the clones is not present; checked against another copy, under half of the missing clones reflect an unresolved V gene, and the others are unexplained. That table is the source of V, J and clone size, and D and trimming were worked out from the DNA. This sample comprises roughly 20,000 clones, about nine tenths of them detected only once. Of the sample, 2.5% to 3% falls within the top ten clones.

From V the trimming removes 2 bases and from J it removes 7 bases, while the gene matches leave 19 bases of the junction unaccounted for. Including cysteine and phenylalanine, the CDR3 has 21 amino acids. Just the 63-base CDR3 DNA is kept, in frame starting at base 1. Reading the germline V gene gives CDR1 KGHSH and CDR2 LQKENI. The clonotype comes from a woman aged 35-75 years with stage I lung adenocarcinoma. The chain joins TRBV18 to TRBJ1-6; 11 middle bases align to TRBD1. The starting material was peripheral blood, obtained before any cancer treatment. The CDR3 in this case is CASSPARLGQGAGGSNSPLHF. The sequenced DNA is TGTGCCAGCTCACCAGCCAGACTCGGACAGGGGGCTGGGGGTTCGAATTCACCCCTCCACTTT.